This T cell receptor (beta chain) was documented in a study of Tregs in tolerant kidney transplant recipients. Study-wide results and caveats: This study did not directly address biological reproducibility. Tregs expanded with activated donor B cells seemed most donor-specific. Changing PCR primers prevented nucleotide comparison between some patients' samples.

Sequencing used immunoSEQ multiplex PCR; TCRdb keeps in-frame clones, though not all of them. Among 80,000 or so clones listed, 91% were seen once. As regards this clone: Its target is not known.

Mixed chimerism was transient after nonmyeloablative marrow transplants from related graft donors. Unstimulated Tregs (CD4+CD25+CD127-) and CD4+CD25- non-Tregs were sorted from PBMCs. Trimming left V 0 bases short and J 8 bases short, with 7 bases between. Germline V gives CDR1 SGHNT, CDR2 YENEEA. CDR3 length equals 12 residues. This clonotype was obtained from a human patient who received a combined kidney and bone marrow transplant. Some T cells may possibly be graft donor cells. The chain employs TRBV11-3 and TRBJ1-1, with D unresolved. Specimen: CD4+ T cells from blood (PBMCs), collected 24 months after the transplant. The CDR3 here is CASSLEQSEAFF. The CDR3 DNA is TGTGCCAGCAGCTTAGAACAATCCGAAGCTTTCTTT.